One and the same sample provided the 11 T cell receptor beta chains below, sequenced in a study of Graves' ophthalmopathy and Graves' hyperthyroidism. RNA transcripts provided the template for amplifying TCR beta CDR3 regions. An opening RT-PCR round employed HTBI primers and preceded a second-round multiplex PCR. TCRdb fed the multiplex PCR reads into MiXCR, producing one record per CDR3 protein. The data hold about 500,000 distinct CDR3 sequences, with less than 45% observed a single time. The sequenced sample was peripheral blood or thyroid tissue (not recorded which). The receptors shown here come from an adult man with Graves' hyperthyroidism.

The V gene is TRBV12-3 or TRBV12-4, the J gene TRBJ1-2, with TRBD1 as a possible D gene (6 bases). Trimming removed 6 bases from V and 2 bases from J, with 13 bases in between. The CDR3 spans 14 residues. The CDR3 loop is CASSTTTGNYGYTF. For the CDR3, the DNA is TGTGCCAGCAGCACCACGACAGGAAACTATGGCTACACCTTC.

The sample holds one count of this clonotype. A much larger clone lies a single base off, so this may be a read error. The chain joins TRBV19 to TRBJ1-2; 7 nucleotides align to TRBD1. Germline loops: CDR1 LNHDA, CDR2 SQIVND (reference sequence). The CDR3 sequence is 17 residues long. CDR3 bases: TGTGCCAGTAATATACGACAGGGTCCGCTTTCGGGCTATGGCTACACCTTC. Encoded protein: CASNIRQGPLSGYGYTF.

The genes are TRBV19 and TRBJ2-7, with D perhaps matching TRBD2 (5 bases). The V and J ends lost 7 bases and 6 bases respectively, with 7 bases between them. Germline loops: CDR1 LNHDA, CDR2 SQIVND (reference sequence). This CDR3 has 10 amino acids. Here the CDR3 reads CASTGIEQYF. CDR3 sequence (DNA): TGTGCCAGTACCGGGATCGAGCAGTACTTC.

The rearrangement joins TRBV5-8 to TRBJ2-7; D gene unclear. In germline, CDR1 is SGHTS, CDR2 YDEGEE. V lost 4 bases and J 3 bases, leaving 17 bases between the germline ends. There are 15 residues in the CDR3. CDR3 amino acids: CASSPSAYYDYEQYF. CDR3 in DNA: TGTGCCAGCAGCCCCTCCGCTTATTACGACTACGAGCAGTACTTC. Using reference TRBV5-8 and TRBJ2-7 for the parts outside the CDR3, the full variable domain is EAGVTQSPTHLIKTRGQQATLRCSPISGHTSVYWYQQALGLGLQFLLWYDEGEERNRGNFPPRFSGRQFPNYSSELNVNALELEDSALYLCASSPSAYYDYEQYFGPGTRLTVT.

This sequence joins TRBV6-1 and TRBJ1-5; the D is unclear. With 5 bases removed from V and 6 bases from J, the gap between germline ends came to 11 bases. The length of the CDR3 is 13 residues. Germline V gene sequence: CDR1 MNHNS, CDR2 SASEGT. CDR3 DNA sequence: TGTGCCAGCAGTCTCCTGGACGGTCAGCCCCAGCATTTT. Encoded protein: CASSLLDGQPQHF.

V usage is TRBV2 and J usage is TRBJ1-5; the D gene is possibly TRBD1 (5 bases). With 3 bases removed from V and 4 bases from J, the gap between germline ends came to 7 bases. The CDR3 is 13 amino acids. Germline-derived CDR1 and CDR2 are SNHLY and FYNNEI. CDR3: CASSEGGNQPQHF. Written as DNA, the CDR3 is TGTGCCAGCAGTGAGGGGGGTAATCAGCCCCAGCATTTT.

The chain combines TRBV7-8 with TRBJ2-7, with 12 nucleotides matching TRBD2. The CDR3 extends over 12 amino acids. Germline V CDR1 and CDR2: SGHVS, FQNEAQ. Germline trimming cut 11 bases from V and 5 bases from J; bases unmatched to any gene: 4. The DNA for the CDR3 is TGTGCCCTAGCGGGAGGGCCGCACGAGCAGTACTTC. Translating it yields CALAGGPHEQYF.

Many counts were recorded for this clonotype. V is TRBV6-1 and J is TRBJ1-1, with a weak D call TRBD1 (6 bases). With 2 bases removed from V and 4 bases from J, the gap between germline ends came to 8 bases. The germline V gene has CDR1 MNHNS and CDR2 SASEGT. This CDR3 spans 13 amino acids. This CDR3 is CASSELGATEAFF. CDR3 nucleotides: TGTGCCAGCAGTGAACTGGGGGCCACTGAAGCTTTCTTT.

In its sample, this clonotype was seen once. A much larger clone sits a single nucleotide away, making a read error possible. The chain recombines TRBV2 with TRBJ2-7; D tentatively reads TRBD1 or TRBD2 (5 bases each). CDR3 size: 14 residues. CDR1 is SNHLY, CDR2 FYNNEI, per germline. The V and J ends lost 7 bases and 2 bases respectively, with 15 bases between them. In DNA form, the CDR3 reads TGTGCCAGCAAGGGACCTACGAGCCCCTACGAGCAGTACTTC. It codes for CASKGPTSPYEQYF. Looking up the rest from reference TRBV2 and TRBJ2-7 gives the full variable domain: EPEVTQTPSHQVTQMGQEVILRCVPISNHLYFYWYRQILGQKVEFLVSFYNNEISEKSEIFDDQFSVERPDGSNFTLKIRSTKLEDSAMYFCASKGPTSPYEQYFGPGTRLTVT.

This clonotype was counted ten times or more. The rearrangement uses TRBV7-8 and TRBJ1-1, with a tentative D call TRBD1 (6 bases). The CDR3 consists of 17 residues. V was clipped by 4 bases and J by 4 bases, with 22 bases between them. Germline CDR1 reads SGHVS; CDR2 reads FQNEAQ. CDR3 sequence (DNA): TGTGCCAGCAGCTCTGGACAGCGGACAGCCTATATCACTGAAGCTTTCTTT. The encoded protein is CASSSGQRTAYITEAFF.

The chain is built from TRBV2 and TRBJ2-1, with D uncertain. The CDR3 covers 12 residues. Trimming took 8 bases from V and 1 from J, leaving 6 bases between them. Per germline, CDR1 SNHLY and CDR2 FYNNEI. CDR3 sequence (DNA): TGTGCCAGCTCCACGTCCTACAATGAGCAGTTCTTC. Amino acid sequence: CASSTSYNEQFF.